Below, 26 T cell receptor beta chains from the same sample are listed, as sequenced in a study of HIV-infected children after antiretroviral therapy interruption. The treatment denotes: PENTA 11 planned treatment interruption arm or continuous ART arm. RNA-based 3' RACE libraries used unique molecular identifiers. TCRdb reanalysed the 3' RACE reads using MiXCR and keeps one entry per CDR3 protein. The sample contains fewer than 100,000 distinct CDR3 sequences, 6.9% of which appear only once. This specimen was CD45RA+ CD4+ T cells from PBMCs, pooled from several time points, taken from a donor given antiretroviral therapy, either interrupted or continuous. Subset meaning: naive CD4+ CD45RA+ CD45RO- T cells. The origin of the receptors is a pool of human donors with HIV.

This clonotype was counted at least ten times. The CDR3 loop is CASSGRGSSNQPQHF. The CDR3 nucleotides read TGTGCCAGCAGTGGCAGGGGGTCTAGCAATCAGCCCCAGCATTTT. This sequence joins TRBV12-3 or TRBV12-4 and TRBJ1-5; 7 positions match TRBD1. The CDR3 is 15 amino acids. The ends lost 5 bases at V and 0 bases at J; junction bases unmatched: 4.

This clonotype has a count of ten or more. The rearrangement uses TRBV10-3 and TRBJ2-7, with D possibly being TRBD1 (6 bases). CDR1 is ENHRY, CDR2 SYGVKD, per germline. Trimming took 5 bases from V and 5 from J, leaving 19 bases between them. The CDR3 runs 15 residues. In DNA, the CDR3 is TGTGCCATCAGTTCCAAACCGACAGGTTTCGACGAGCAGTACTTC. This codes for CAISSKPTGFDEQYF.

This clonotype is judged medium-sized. The chain has TRBV20-1 and TRBJ2-1; D is ambiguous. The CDR3 sequence is 13 residues long. The V end lost 3 bases, the J end lost 3 bases, and 9 bases lay between the germline ends. The V gene's germline CDR1 is DFQATT and CDR2 SNEGSKA (reference sequence). The CDR3 region is CSASGNIYNEQFF. CDR3 sequence (DNA): TGCAGTGCTAGCGGAAACATCTACAATGAGCAGTTCTTC.

This clonotype has at least ten counts. The rearrangement joins TRBV18 to TRBJ2-3; TRBD1 or TRBD2 may be the D gene (6 bases each). Germline lookup yields CDR1 KGHSH and CDR2 LQKENI. The CDR3 contains 15 residues. V dropped 3 bases and J dropped 2 bases, with 12 bases sitting between them. The CDR3 sequence is CASSPSGGYTDTQYF. CDR3 coding DNA: TGTGCCAGCTCACCCTCCGGGGGCTACACAGATACGCAGTATTTT.

This clonotype appeared many times. The chain uses TRBV19 and TRBJ1-1, with D hard to call. Germline CDR1 is LNHDA and CDR2 is SQIVND (reference sequence). There are 15 residues in the CDR3. V dropped 4 bases and J dropped 3 bases, with 15 bases sitting between them. CDR3 sequence reads: CASSTIWEGHTEAFF. In DNA, the CDR3 is TGTGCCAGTAGTACCATCTGGGAGGGCCACACTGAAGCTTTCTTT.

This clonotype was detected many times. The chain recombines TRBV18 with TRBJ2-1; perhaps TRBD1 as D (6 bases). V lost 2 bases and J 7 bases, leaving 18 bases between the germline ends. CDR1 is KGHSH, CDR2 LQKENI, per germline. The CDR3 sequence is 16 residues long. The CDR3 reads CASSPGLGARGNEQFF. The CDR3 coding sequence is TGTGCCAGCTCACCAGGGCTGGGGGCGAGGGGGAATGAGCAGTTCTTC.

The rearrangement uses TRBV3-1 and TRBJ2-3; 7 bases fit TRBD1. The CDR3 loop spans 16 amino acids. Germline CDR1 LGHDT, CDR2 YNNKEL (reference sequence). J was trimmed by 1 base and V by 1 base; bases with no gene match: 5. The CDR3 DNA follows: TGTGCCAGCAGCCAAGGGGCAGGGGGACGCACAGATACGCAGTATTTT. It is translated as CASSQGAGGRTDTQYF.

At least ten counts were recorded for this clonotype. The gene calls are TRBV11-2 and TRBJ2-3, with 7 bases that match TRBD2. Germline CDR1 reads SGHAT; CDR2 reads FQNNGV. The trim removed 5 bases at V and 0 bases at J, leaving 5 bases unmatched. The CDR3 spans 15 residues. In DNA form, the CDR3 reads TGTGCCAGCAGCCTCTCGACTAGCAGCACAGATACGCAGTATTTT. Residues: CASSLSTSSTDTQYF.

This clonotype has at least ten counts. This rearrangement joins TRBV12-3 or TRBV12-4 to TRBJ1-2; perhaps TRBD1 as D (5 bases). Trimming took off 2 bases at V and 1 base at J, with 14 bases between the two ends. This CDR3 spans 16 amino acids. CDR3 coding DNA: TGTGCCAGCAGTTTATCGAGGGGTGGAGTTAACTATGGCTACACCTTC. This gives the protein CASSLSRGGVNYGYTF.

This clonotype was picked up many times. The rearrangement joins TRBV6-5 to TRBJ1-1; perhaps TRBD1 as D (6 bases). The length of the CDR3 is 13 residues. Deletions cut 8 bases from V and 1 base from J, with 11 bases between. Germline CDR1 MNHEY, CDR2 SVGAGI. In nucleotides, the CDR3 is TGTGCCAGCTATAAACAGGGGAACACTGAAGCTTTCTTT. Its protein is CASYKQGNTEAFF.

At least ten counts were recorded for this clonotype. The chain employs TRBV3-1 and TRBJ1-2, with 7 nucleotides matching TRBD1. Looked up from germline, CDR1 is LGHDT and CDR2 is YNNKEL (reference sequence). Trimming cost V 4 bases and J 8 bases; bases outside gene matches: 10. The CDR3 is 14 amino acids. The CDR3 DNA reads TGTGCCAGCAGCCCCCGACAGGGATCGGAAGGCTACACCTTC. It is translated as CASSPRQGSEGYTF.

The chain couples TRBV25-1 to TRBJ2-7; TRBD2 agrees at 10 bases. The trim removed 5 bases at V and 9 bases at J, leaving 16 bases unmatched. The germline V gene encodes CDR1 MGHDK and CDR2 SYGVNS. CDR3 size: 16 residues. The CDR3 coding sequence is TGTGCCAGCAGTCCCTCGGGGAGCGGGAGGGCTGGTGGGCAGTACTTC. Translation gives CASSPSGSGRAGGQYF.

In this sample, this clonotype turned up many times. The V call is TRBV10-3, the J call TRBJ2-2; 11 nucleotides align to TRBD1. J lost 6 bases, V lost 7 bases, and 16 bases had no gene match. The CDR3 contains 18 residues. Germline V gene data show CDR1 as ENHRY and CDR2 as SYGVKD. CDR3 bases: TGTGCCATCACTACACAGTTACCGGGACAGGGGGGATCCGGGGAGCTGTTTTTT. Translation gives CAITTQLPGQGGSGELFF.

In this sample, this clonotype turned up many times. The chain has TRBV15 and TRBJ1-1; 8 bases map to TRBD1. Trimming removed 3 bases from V and 5 bases from J; junction bases left unmatched: 8. Germline V gene data show CDR1 as LNHNV and CDR2 as YYDKDF (reference sequence). The CDR3 contains 15 residues. CDR3 residues: CATSSPGGAKTEAFF. CDR3 nucleotide sequence: TGTGCCACCAGCAGCCCAGGGGGCGCGAAGACTGAAGCTTTCTTT.

This clonotype turned up a few times. The chain employs TRBV9 and TRBJ1-3; the D is unclear. V shed 3 bases and J shed 3 bases, with 7 bases lying between them. Germline V gene lookup returns CDR1 SGDLS and CDR2 YYNGEE. This CDR3 has 13 amino acids. The CDR3 loop is CASSEDGGNTIYF. The DNA of the CDR3 is TGTGCCAGCAGCGAGGACGGTGGAAACACCATATATTTT.

This clonotype has a count of ten or more. The chain uses TRBV18 and TRBJ1-1; tentatively, D is TRBD1 (6 bases). Per germline, CDR1 KGHSH and CDR2 LQKENI. The CDR3 consists of 14 residues. V lost 1 base, J lost 6 bases, and 12 bases lay in between. The CDR3 coding sequence is TGTGCCAGCTCACCACTGGGCAGGGGAGCTGAAGCTTTCTTT. Amino acid sequence: CASSPLGRGAEAFF.

This clonotype has ten or more counts. The gene calls are TRBV19 and TRBJ2-5; D is unclear. Trimming shortened V by 5 bases and J by 0 bases, and 10 bases separated the two germline ends. CDR1 and CDR2 from the germline V gene are LNHDA and SQIVND (reference sequence). The CDR3 totals 14 residues. In DNA, the CDR3 is TGTGCCAGTAGTCCGCATCAGTACCAAGAGACCCAGTACTTC. Translation gives CASSPHQYQETQYF.

This clonotype was observed many times. The gene calls are TRBV5-1 and TRBJ1-6; a weak D match, TRBD1 (6 bases). There are 17 residues in the CDR3. Germline-derived CDR1 and CDR2 are SGHRS and YFSETQ. The V gene lost 0 bases and the J gene lost 6 bases, with 16 bases spanning the gap. The CDR3 DNA reads as TGCGCCAGCAGCTTGGTTTGGACAGAAGGGGGTAATTCACCCCTCCACTTT. Encoded protein: CASSLVWTEGGNSPLHF.

This clonotype has a count of ten or more. V is TRBV28 and J is TRBJ2-7, with D unresolved. V was pared by 3 bases and J by 2 bases, with 5 bases between. CDR1 and CDR2 (germline): MDHEN, SYDVKM. The CDR3 is made up of 12 amino acids. The CDR3 DNA follows: TGTGCCAGCAGTTTGGTACCCTACGAGCAGTACTTC. Translated: CASSLVPYEQYF. Variable domain in full (rest from reference TRBV28 and TRBJ2-7): DVKVTQSSRYLVKRTGEKVFLECVQDMDHENMFWYRQDPGLGLRLIYFSYDVKMKEKGDIPEGYSVSREKKERFSLILESASTNQTSMYLCASSLVPYEQYFGPGTRLTVT.

The gene calls are TRBV11-2 and TRBJ2-5, with a tentative D call TRBD2 (6 bases). The CDR3 covers 16 residues. Germline V gene lookup returns CDR1 SGHAT and CDR2 FQNNGV. V lost 5 bases, J lost 1 base, and 17 bases lay in between. CDR3 in amino acids: CASSLLEGGFQETQYF. The CDR3 DNA sequence: TGTGCCAGCAGCCTCTTGGAGGGAGGTTTCCAAGAGACCCAGTACTTC.

In its sample, this clonotype was seen a few times. The chain is built from TRBV11-3 and TRBJ1-3; D possibly corresponds to TRBD1 (6 bases). Trimming pared 5 bases from V and 11 bases from J, leaving 19 bases between. The CDR3 spans 14 residues. CDR1 is SGHNT, CDR2 YENEEA, per germline. CDR3: CASSTGFDGSAIYF. DNA of the CDR3: TGTGCCAGCAGCACAGGGTTCGATGGGAGCGCCATATATTTT. The whole variable domain, remainder taken from reference TRBV11-3 and TRBJ1-3, is EAGVVQSPRYKIIEKKQPVAFWCNPISGHNTLYWYLQNLGQGPELLIRYENEEAVDDSQLPKDRFSAERLKGVDSTLKIQPAELGDSAVYLCASSTGFDGSAIYFGEGSWLTVV.

In its sample, this clonotype was seen many times. V and J are TRBV18 and TRBJ2-4; perhaps TRBD2 as D (5 bases). Trimming removed 2 bases at V and 7 bases at J, with 21 bases between. This CDR3 has 17 residues. The V gene's germline CDR1 is KGHSH and CDR2 LQKENI. The CDR3 here is CASSPSIIIRDTNIQYF. In nucleotides, the CDR3 is TGTGCCAGCTCACCAAGCATCATCATACGGGATACCAACATTCAGTACTTC.

This clonotype was seen at least ten times. This rearrangement joins TRBV18 to TRBJ1-1, with D hard to call. The CDR3 contains 16 residues. Deletions cut 0 bases from V and 5 bases from J, with 16 bases between. CDR1 is KGHSH and CDR2 is LQKENI in the germline V gene. CDR3 sequence reads: CASSPPVAGGGTEAFF. For the CDR3, the DNA is TGTGCCAGCTCACCACCGGTTGCGGGAGGAGGGACTGAAGCTTTCTTT.

A word on this clonotype: This could be a read error, since a much larger clone is one nucleotide away. The chain recombines TRBV19 with TRBJ1-2, with 7 bases identical to TRBD1. Germline V gene data show CDR1 as LNHDA and CDR2 as SQIVND (reference sequence). The CDR3 runs 13 residues. Trimming at V came to 2 bases and at J to 12 bases, leaving 9 bases not matched to a gene. The DNA of the CDR3 is TGTGCCAGTAGTATACCCGGGACAGCAAGCCACACCTTC. Translated, it gives CASSIPGTASHTF.

This clonotype was detected many times. The V call is TRBV5-1, the J call TRBJ2-7, with 11 bases identical to TRBD2. The CDR3 loop spans 16 amino acids. The germline CDR1 and CDR2 sequences are SGHRS and YFSETQ. The junction had 9 bases not matched to a gene; V was cut back by 2 bases and J by 5 bases. CDR3 in amino acids: CASSFPGTSGPDEQYF. Here the CDR3 DNA reads TGCGCCAGCAGCTTCCCGGGGACTAGCGGCCCGGACGAGCAGTACTTC.

This clonotype was observed many times. The rearrangement uses TRBV23-1 and TRBJ2-7; D not resolved. TRBV23-1 is flagged as an ORF with uncertain function. V was cut by 2 bases and J by 1 base, with 15 bases left in between. The CDR3 is 16 residues long. The CDR3, as DNA: TGCGCCAGCAGTCAAAAGCACAGCCCAGGTTCCTACGAGCAGTACTTC. It encodes CASSQKHSPGSYEQYF.